Presented here are 14 T cell receptor beta chains from one specimen sequenced in a study of blood T cell repertoires in COVID-19 (dated by TCRdb to the early 2020s). Libraries came from the immunoSEQ multiplex PCR assay. This immuneACCESS table, as held by TCRdb, lists in-frame sequences with V and J called but not all clones. Of the missing ones, under half trace to an unresolved V gene in checked studies; the others have no known cause. Within this sample are approximately 220,000 clones, with 84% of them counted one time only. The leading ten clones occupy around 5.5% of the sample. The sample was peripheral blood. Every receptor here comes from a woman aged 55-75 years who had recovered from COVID-19.

This chain uses TRBV21-1 with TRBJ1-5; whether TRBD1, the table's D call, matches the DNA was not checked. TRBV21-1 is a pseudogene locus. CDR3 length: 13 amino acids. The CDR3 DNA reads TGTGCCATAGGGACAGGGCTTAATCAGCCCCAGCATTTT. Translation gives CAIGTGLNQPQHF.

This sequence joins TRBV19 and TRBJ1-3, with D possibly TRBD1 on 6 matching bases. The CDR3 runs 18 residues. The germline CDR1 and CDR2 sequences are LNHDA and SQIVND (reference sequence). V lost 5 bases, J lost 2 bases, and 22 bases lay in between. This CDR3 is CASSPFPGTRDPGNTIYF. In nucleotides, the CDR3 is TGTGCCAGTAGTCCGTTCCCCGGGACAAGGGACCCTGGAAACACCATATATTTT.

Worth noting for this clone: At one of its ends the junction is not consistent with the germline gene, which may arise from a read error. The chain couples TRBV7-7 to TRBJ2-7; tentative D call: TRBD2 (5 bases). Germline V gene sequence: CDR1 SSHAT, CDR2 FNYEAQ (reference sequence). This CDR3 contains 19 residues. The CDR3: CASSLDSGFTRRLMYEQYF. The CDR3 DNA reads TGTGCTAGCAGCTTAGATTCCGGGTTCACCAGGAGGCTGATGTACGAGCAGTACTTC.

The V and J genes are TRBV12-3 or TRBV12-4 and TRBJ2-5, with TRBD1 identical over 7 bases. The CDR3 length is 12 residues. The V segment lost 4 bases and the J segment 5 bases; nucleotides outside the gene matches: 1. The CDR3, as DNA: TGTGCCAGCAGTTACAGGGGTGAGACCCAGTACTTC. Translation: CASSYRGETQYF.

This sequence joins TRBV2 and TRBJ2-6; 7 bases agree with TRBD2. The V gene's germline CDR1 is SNHLY and CDR2 FYNNEI. This CDR3 has 18 amino acids. V dropped 4 bases and J dropped 4; count of bases not matched to a gene: 13. Here the CDR3 DNA reads TGTGCCAGCAGTGGCCGCTCGGAGATAGCGGGCGGGGCCAACGTCCTGACTTTC. Amino acid sequence: CASSGRSEIAGGANVLTF. Together with reference TRBV2 and TRBJ2-6, the CDR3 gives the full variable domain: EPEVTQTPSHQVTQMGQEVILRCVPISNHLYFYWYRQILGQKVEFLVSFYNNEISEKSEIFDDQFSVERPDGSNFTLKIRSTKLEDSAMYFCASSGRSEIAGGANVLTFGAGSRLTVL.

The chain recombines TRBV15 with TRBJ1-3; the D is unclear. Trimming took 6 bases from V and 0 from J, leaving 6 bases between them. CDR1 is LNHNV and CDR2 is YYDKDF in the germline V gene (reference sequence). This CDR3 contains 13 residues. DNA for the CDR3: TGTGCCACCAGGAGGGCCTCTGGAAACACCATATATTTT. Encoded protein: CATRRASGNTIYF.

The rearrangement links TRBV10-3 to TRBJ1-3; D remains unclear. V was pared by 9 bases and J by 5 bases, with 14 bases between. This CDR3 is built from 13 residues. Germline V lookup: CDR1 ENHRY, CDR2 SYGVKD. This chain's CDR3 is CAIADTERNTIYF. CDR3 DNA: TGTGCCATAGCCGACACCGAAAGAAACACCATATATTTT.

The rearrangement joins TRBV7-8 to TRBJ2-7; D gene unclear. Between the trimmed V and J ends, which lost 1 base and 3 bases, there was a span of 16 bases. This CDR3 spans 16 amino acids. Germline CDR1 is SGHVS and CDR2 is FQNEAQ. CDR3 nucleotide sequence: TGTGCCAGCAGCTTAGGCCCTTTCAGAGGCTTCTACGAGCAGTACTTC. Its protein is CASSLGPFRGFYEQYF.

This rearrangement joins TRBV11-1 to TRBJ1-1; D might be TRBD1 (5 bases). The germline V gene encodes CDR1 SGHAT and CDR2 FQDESV (reference sequence). This CDR3 comprises 14 residues. V gave up 8 bases and J gave up 2 bases, with 15 bases separating them. The CDR3 nucleotides read TGTGCCAGCGGCCGAAGGGGAGGCAACACTGAAGCTTTCTTT. It specifies CASGRRGGNTEAFF.

The chain recombines TRBV19 with TRBJ2-7, with 10 bases matching TRBD1. The J segment lost 3 bases and the V segment lost 5 bases, leaving 4 bases of the junction unmatched. CDR3 length: 14 amino acids. Germline V gives CDR1 LNHDA, CDR2 SQIVND (reference sequence). CDR3 nucleotides: TGTGCCAGTAGTTCCCGGGACAGGGGCTACGAGCAGTACTTC. Translated: CASSSRDRGYEQYF.

This clone was counted at least ten times. This sequence joins TRBV27 and TRBJ2-5; TRBD2 is a possible D gene (6 bases). CDR1 is MNHEY and CDR2 is SMNVEV in the germline V gene (reference sequence). The CDR3 covers 15 residues. Trimming stripped 8 bases from V and 4 bases from J, with 20 bases between. This chain's CDR3 is CASQASAGMAETQYF. The CDR3 nucleotides are TGTGCCAGCCAGGCTAGCGCCGGAATGGCAGAGACCCAGTACTTC.

The V and J genes are TRBV7-9 and TRBJ1-4; possibly TRBD1 for D (5 bases). The V and J ends lost 3 bases and 7 bases respectively, with 24 bases between them. CDR3 size: 18 residues. CDR1 and CDR2 from the germline V gene are SEHNR and FQNEAQ (reference sequence). CDR3 loop: CASSFPRSSVGRGEKLFF. In nucleotides, the CDR3 is TGTGCCAGCAGCTTCCCCCGTTCCTCGGTGGGGCGTGGTGAAAAACTGTTTTTT.

The chain carries TRBV5-3 and TRBJ1-6; 7 bases fit TRBD1. TRBV5-3 is given ORF status, its function remaining uncertain. V dropped 1 base and J dropped 10; count of bases not matched to a gene: 14. The CDR3 is made up of 17 amino acids. This CDR3 is CARSLIFQGGVPSPLHF. In nucleotides, the CDR3 is TGTGCCAGAAGCTTGATTTTTCAGGGGGGAGTTCCCTCACCCCTCCACTTT.

This sequence joins TRBV3-1 (or the pseudogene TRBV3-2) and TRBJ1-5; 7 bases map to TRBD1. The CDR3 is 19 amino acids. Germline loops: CDR1 LGHDT, CDR2 YNNKEL (reference sequence). J lost 6 bases, V lost 4 bases, and 21 bases had no gene match. CDR3: CASSLARTGTIKASQPQHF. Written as DNA, the CDR3 is TGTGCCAGCAGCCTTGCAAGGACAGGCACAATCAAAGCGAGTCAGCCCCAGCATTTT.